This T cell receptor beta chain was identified during a study of cytomegalovirus exposure and HLA in healthy donors. Study outcomes and limitations: Listed as cytomegalovirus-associated were 150 or so TCR beta chains.

In the case of this clone: Its cognate antigen is unknown.

Donors counted as nominally healthy when sampled, yet unrecorded immune exposures were likely. Trimming pared 8 bases from V and 3 bases from J, leaving 10 bases between. The CDR3 runs to 12 residues. CDR1 and CDR2 (germline): MNHEY, SVGAGI. With 60 Vbeta and 13 Jbeta primers, the PCR was carried out. Method: immunoSEQ multiplex PCR; TCRdb's copy keeps in-frame clones and lacks some. The repertoire holds 140,000 to 150,000 clones, with 65% to 85% as singletons. Source material: PBMCs. This rearrangement joins TRBV6-5 to TRBJ1-1; D call uncertain. The sequence was collected from a man aged 30-40 years in good health and CMV-seronegative. The CDR3 nucleotides read TGTGCCAGCGGTCGGGGAGACACTGAAGCTTTCTTT. Its protein is CASGRGDTEAFF.